The T cell receptor beta chain described here comes from a study of patients and donors after allogeneic stem cell transplantation. TCRdb ran MiXCR on the RT-PCR reads and lists one entry per CDR3 protein. The sample has 400,000 to 500,000 distinct CDR3 sequences; around 16% are singletons. After removal of 7 bases from V and 2 bases from J, the junction contained 8 bases not matched to a gene. CDR3 length equals 14 residues. Germline V CDR1 and CDR2: SQVTM, ANQGSEA. The source of this sequence is a human donor who was either an allogeneic HSCT recipient or a stem cell or donor lymphocyte infusion donor (not recorded which). It is not recorded whose cells these are; they may come from a transplant donor. What was sequenced was blood, either unsorted or a sorted T cell fraction (not recorded which). V and J are TRBV29-1 and TRBJ2-1; 7 bases agree with TRBD2. The CDR3 nucleotides are TGCAGCGACATTAGGGCGGGGGCCTACAATGAGCAGTTCTTC. Translated, it gives CSDIRAGAYNEQFF.